Below, 23 T cell receptor beta chains from the same sample are listed, as sequenced in a study of OX40 agonist ivuxolimab in advanced cancers. Sequencing used immunoSEQ multiplex PCR; TCRdb keeps in-frame clones, though not all of them. The data hold around 79,000 clones, with about 91% observed a single time. The material sequenced was CD4+ or CD8+ T cells sorted from blood, taken in a trial of the OX40 agonist ivuxolimab. These TCRs come from an adult with an advanced solid tumor such as melanoma, head and neck, liver or kidney cancer.

V gene TRBV7-9 combines with J gene TRBJ2-7; 9 nucleotides match TRBD1. The CDR3 totals 14 residues. The ends lost 4 bases at V and 6 bases at J; junction bases unmatched: 7. Germline CDR1 SEHNR, CDR2 FQNEAQ (reference sequence). CDR3 bases: TGTGCCAGCAGCTCCGACAGGGGGGGTCGCGAGCAGTACTTC. Protein product: CASSSDRGGREQYF.

This chain uses TRBV7-9 with TRBJ1-1; D is unclear. The CDR3 is 13 amino acids. Germline loops: CDR1 SEHNR, CDR2 FQNEAQ (reference sequence). V shed 1 base and J shed 4 bases, with 7 bases lying between them. The CDR3 DNA is TGTGCCAGCAGCTTAGAAAGTGGCACTGAAGCTTTCTTT. It yields the protein CASSLESGTEAFF.

This clone was observed a single time. The J gene is TRBJ2-3, the V gene TRBV25-1; D not certain. CDR1 and CDR2 from the germline V gene are MGHDK and SYGVNS. V shed 4 bases and J shed 4 bases, with 15 bases lying between them. This CDR3 comprises 15 residues. In nucleotides, the CDR3 is TGTGCCAGCAGTGTCGGAACCCGCCCAGCAGATACGCAGTATTTT. Translated: CASSVGTRPADTQYF.

The rearrangement joins TRBV28 to TRBJ2-7, with TRBD1 matching 9 bases. Germline CDR1 MDHEN, CDR2 SYDVKM. Trimming at V came to 6 bases and at J to 1 base, leaving 7 bases not matched to a gene. CDR3 length: 15 amino acids. The CDR3 protein is CASSPSGTGSYEQYF. CDR3 coding DNA: TGTGCCAGCAGCCCCTCCGGGACAGGGTCCTACGAGCAGTACTTC. The entire variable domain, with the rest obtained from reference TRBV28 and TRBJ2-7, is as follows: DVKVTQSSRYLVKRTGEKVFLECVQDMDHENMFWYRQDPGLGLRLIYFSYDVKMKEKGDIPEGYSVSREKKERFSLILESASTNQTSMYLCASSPSGTGSYEQYFGPGTRLTVT.

This clone was seen a handful of times. This chain links TRBV7-9 with TRBJ1-1; unclear D gene. Trimming cost V 1 base and J 10 bases, with 7 bases left between them. Germline CDR1 and CDR2: SEHNR and FQNEAQ (reference sequence). The CDR3 is 11 residues long. DNA of the CDR3: TGTGCCAGCAGCTTAGGTTTCGGAGCTTTCTTT. It is translated as CASSLGFGAFF.

This chain links TRBV29-1 with TRBJ2-7, with TRBD2 matching over 9 bases. The CDR3 spans 14 residues. Germline CDR1 reads SQVTM; CDR2 reads ANQGSEA. V lost 8 bases, J lost 5 bases, and 13 bases stayed unmatched. CDR3 in DNA: TGCAGCACGATTTTAGCGGGAGCGGTCAACGAGCAGTACTTC. It translates to CSTILAGAVNEQYF.

This rearrangement joins TRBV18 to TRBJ2-7; 8 bases are a match to TRBD1. V lost 8 bases to trimming and J lost 5 bases; unmatched junction nucleotides: 14. CDR1 KGHSH and CDR2 LQKENI come from the germline V gene. This CDR3 is built from 15 residues. The CDR3 DNA reads TGTGCCAGCCTGCCGGGGGCAGGGGGCACCCACGAGCAGTACTTC. Protein sequence: CASLPGAGGTHEQYF. The full variable domain, rest sourced from reference TRBV18 and TRBJ2-7, is NAGVMQNPRHLVRRRGQEARLRCSPMKGHSHVYWYRQLPEEGLKFMVYLQKENIIDESGMPKERFSAEFPKEGPSILRIQQVVRGDSAAYFCASLPGAGGTHEQYFGPGTRLTVT.

The chain employs TRBV27 and TRBJ1-5; possible D gene TRBD1, 5 bases. Germline V CDR1 and CDR2: MNHEY, SMNVEV (reference sequence). The CDR3 is 14 amino acids. The V end was cut by 6 bases, the J end by 6 bases, with 15 bases between. CDR3 in amino acids: CASSLGRAGQPQHF. The CDR3 DNA follows: TGTGCCAGCAGCCTTGGCAGGGCGGGTCAGCCCCAGCATTTT.

V gene TRBV10-2 combines with J gene TRBJ2-7; 11 bases line up with TRBD2. V lost 6 bases, J lost 0 bases, and 4 bases stayed unmatched. Germline lookup yields CDR1 WSHSY and CDR2 SAAADI. This CDR3 has 15 amino acids. CDR3 nucleotide sequence: TGCGCCAGCAGAGCGGGACTAGCGGCCTCCTACGAGCAGTACTTC. Translation: CASRAGLAASYEQYF.

The chain couples TRBV2 to TRBJ2-7; possible D gene TRBD1, 6 bases. The germline CDR1 and CDR2 sequences are SNHLY and FYNNEI. The germline V and J ends were trimmed by 8 bases and 7 bases, with 24 bases remaining between them. This CDR3 has 15 residues. The CDR3 protein is CASSVSGTRMGEQYF. The CDR3 DNA is TGTGCCAGCTCGGTCTCCGGGACAAGGATGGGGGAGCAGTACTTC.

The chain joins TRBV7-2 to TRBJ2-5; D remains ambiguous. V lost 0 bases and J lost 2, with 10 bases in between. The CDR3 runs 15 residues. From germline, CDR1 is SGHTA and CDR2 FQGNSA. CDR3 sequence: CASSLAPLQQETQYF. In nucleotides, the CDR3 is TGTGCCAGCAGCTTAGCCCCCCTGCAGCAAGAGACCCAGTACTTC.

V and J are TRBV19 and TRBJ1-5; the D gene is possibly TRBD1 (5 bases). V dropped 5 bases and J dropped 6 bases, with 8 bases sitting between them. CDR3 length: 12 residues. CDR1 and CDR2 from the germline V gene are LNHDA and SQIVND (reference sequence). The CDR3 region is CASSARVQPQHF. The CDR3 DNA is TGTGCCAGTAGTGCCAGGGTTCAGCCCCAGCATTTT.

This clone came up a few times. The chain couples TRBV25-1 to TRBJ2-1; 12 bases match TRBD2. The CDR3 consists of 16 residues. Per germline, CDR1 MGHDK and CDR2 SYGVNS. V dropped 1 base and J dropped 9; count of bases not matched to a gene: 7. The CDR3 DNA reads TGTGCCAGCAGTGAATCCCTAGCGGGAGGGCCGGGTGAGCAGTTCTTC. Its protein is CASSESLAGGPGEQFF.

The chain has TRBV28 and TRBJ1-2, with 9 bases identical to TRBD1. Germline CDR1 is MDHEN and CDR2 is SYDVKM. The CDR3 extends over 14 amino acids. Losses at the gene ends were 4 bases for V and 6 bases for J; bases not matched to a gene: 6. The CDR3 protein is CASSSGQGSNGYTF. CDR3 DNA sequence: TGTGCCAGCAGTTCTGGACAGGGGTCAAATGGCTACACCTTC.

The V gene is TRBV7-2, the J gene TRBJ1-1, with no clear D. The V gene lost 2 bases and the J gene lost 1 base, with 5 bases spanning the gap. CDR3 length: 13 residues. CDR1 is SGHTA and CDR2 is FQGNSA in the germline V gene. CDR3 residues: CASSLQGNTEAFF. The CDR3 DNA follows: TGTGCCAGCAGCTTACAAGGGAACACTGAAGCTTTCTTT.

This clone has just one count. CDR3 nucleotide sequence: TGTGCCAGCAGTTACTCTCAACCCAACACCGGGGAGCTGTTTTTT. Protein sequence: CASSYSQPNTGELFF. J is TRBJ2-2 and V is TRBV6-5; D is undetermined. The CDR3 has 15 amino acids. V lost 0 bases to trimming and J lost 2 bases, with 7 bases between them. Germline V CDR1 and CDR2: MNHEY, SVGAGI.

For the CDR3, the DNA is TGTGCCAGCAGCCAAGATCTAGCTTGGTCCCAGTACTTC. Translation: CASSQDLAWSQYF. The chain joins TRBV4-2 to TRBJ2-5; possibly TRBD2 for D (5 bases). The length of the CDR3 is 13 residues. Germline V CDR1 and CDR2: LGHNA, YNFKEQ. V gave up 0 bases and J gave up 9 bases, with 11 bases separating them.

The chain links TRBV7-9 to TRBJ2-7, with 7 positions matching TRBD1. The CDR3 is made up of 15 amino acids. V trimming: 5 bases; J trimming: 2 bases; junction bases outside the gene matches: 9. From germline, CDR1 is SEHNR and CDR2 FQNEAQ (reference sequence). CDR3 nucleotides: TGTGCCAGCAGCCCACGGGACAGACTGACCTACGAGCAGTACTTC. Translated, it gives CASSPRDRLTYEQYF.

This clone showed up just once. The chain employs TRBV28 and TRBJ2-5; 9 bases match TRBD1. The germline V gene encodes CDR1 MDHEN and CDR2 SYDVKM. J gave up 5 bases and V 10 bases, and 8 bases lay outside the gene matches. CDR3 length: 13 amino acids. CDR3 DNA: TGTGCCACGAAGGACAGGGGAGTCGAGACCCAGTACTTC. Translating it yields CATKDRGVETQYF.

Worth noting for this clone: Other DNA sequences in this specimen translate into the identical CDR3. The rearrangement uses TRBV6-1 and TRBJ1-2, with no clear D. Between the trimmed V and J ends, which lost 2 bases and 8 bases, there was a span of 12 bases. This CDR3 contains 13 residues. Germline CDR1 is MNHNS and CDR2 is SASEGT. The CDR3 coding sequence is TGTGCCAGCAGTGAAAACCCAGGAATCGGCTACACCTTC. This encodes CASSENPGIGYTF.

The genes are TRBV7-9 and TRBJ1-1, with TRBD1 as a possible D gene (5 bases). The V end was cut by 5 bases, the J end by 9 bases, with 19 bases between. This CDR3 is 14 amino acids long. Germline V gene data show CDR1 as SEHNR and CDR2 as FQNEAQ (reference sequence). The CDR3 bases are TGTGCCAGCAGCCCGAGTCCCGGGACGTACCAAGCTTTCTTT. Encoded protein: CASSPSPGTYQAFF.

V usage is TRBV28 and J usage is TRBJ1-2; D is possibly TRBD1 (6 bases). CDR1 and CDR2 from the germline V gene are MDHEN and SYDVKM. V lost 2 bases, J lost 4 bases, and 14 bases lay in between. This CDR3 is 15 amino acids long. The CDR3 DNA reads as TGTGCCAGCAGTTTAGGTTTTCAGGGGACCTATGGCTACACCTTC. Translated, it gives CASSLGFQGTYGYTF.

V gene TRBV7-9 combines with J gene TRBJ2-1, with 8 bases aligning to TRBD2. From germline, CDR1 is SEHNR and CDR2 FQNEAQ (reference sequence). This CDR3 has 16 amino acids. V shed 5 bases, J shed 7 bases, and the junction held 13 bases outside the gene matches. The CDR3 nucleotides are TGTGCCAGCAGCCCCCAAGGGACTAGTTCCGGGAATGAGCAGTTCTTC. It codes for CASSPQGTSSGNEQFF.